Below, 10 T cell receptor beta chains from the same sample are listed, as sequenced in a study of Graves' ophthalmopathy and Graves' hyperthyroidism (dated by TCRdb to 2017 to 2018). TCRdb lists the instrument as Illumina HiSeq 2000. For repertoire sequencing, TCR beta CDR3 regions were amplified from RNA transcripts. HTBI primers and the Qiagen OneStep RT-PCR kit were used in a first-round RT-PCR, which was followed by a second-round multiplex PCR, size selection and purification. TCRdb reprocessed the public reads (quality trimming at Q25 with fastp, clone calling with MiXCR) and kept in-frame beta chains. Entries are consolidated by CDR3 protein sequence, retaining the most common genes and DNA. The table for this sample lists 650,000 to 900,000 distinct CDR3 sequences; roughly 41% of them were counted only once. The ten most abundant clones make up 44% of the sample. The specimen sequenced was peripheral blood. Receptor source: an adult man with Graves' ophthalmopathy.

The chain uses TRBV7-9 and TRBJ1-4; TRBD1 matches at 10 bases. After removal of 1 base from V and 6 bases from J, the junction contained 2 bases not matched to a gene. Germline loops: CDR1 SEHNR, CDR2 FQNEAQ (reference sequence). This CDR3 has 15 residues. CDR3 region: CASSLVGTGDEKLFF. CDR3 DNA: TGTGCCAGCAGCTTAGTGGGGACAGGGGATGAAAAACTGTTTTTT.

The chain has TRBV5-1 and TRBJ2-5, with 9 bases that match TRBD1. The length of the CDR3 is 16 residues. Trimming took 0 bases from V and 3 from J; bases not matched to a gene: 6. From germline, CDR1 is SGHRS and CDR2 YFSETQ. The DNA for the CDR3 is TGCGCCAGCAGCTTGGTAGGGACAGGGCTGGAAGAGACCCAGTACTTC. Translated: CASSLVGTGLEETQYF.

In regard to this clonotype: A much larger clone is a single base away; this may be a read error. CDR3 bases: TGTGCCAGCAAGAGGGACTGGTCCTACGAGCAGAACTTC. Residues: CASKRDWSYEQNF. The V and J genes are TRBV2 and TRBJ2-7; D might be TRBD2 (6 bases). Germline values: CDR1 SNHLY, CDR2 FYNNEI. CDR3 length equals 13 residues.

The V call is TRBV7-6, the J call TRBJ2-7, with D possibly being TRBD1 (6 bases). The tail of the sequence fits TRBJ2-5 better, so the J call may be wrong. Germline V gene data show CDR1 as SGHVS and CDR2 as FNYEAQ. The CDR3 loop spans 16 amino acids. The CDR3 nucleotides read TGTGCCAGCAGCCGGGCTTGGCAGGGACACAAAGAGACCCAGTACTTC. Translating it yields CASSRAWQGHKETQYF.

This chain links TRBV6-5 with TRBJ1-5; unclear D gene. This CDR3 comprises 13 residues. Germline CDR1 is MNHEY and CDR2 is SVGAGI. Trimming cost V 0 bases and J 5 bases, with 5 bases left between them. DNA of the CDR3: TGTGCCAGCAGTTACTCTAGTGATCAGCCCCAGCATTTT. This sequence encodes CASSYSSDQPQHF.

This clonotype was seen just once. One junction end does not reproduce the germline sequence, and a read error may be involved. This chain connects TRBV5-6 to TRBJ2-5; D is unclear. The CDR3 totals 16 residues. CDR1 and CDR2 from the germline V gene are SGHDT and YYEEEE. The CDR3 DNA sequence: TGTCCCAGCAGCAAACCGCATGGTGTATCCCAAGAGACCCAGTACTTC. As protein: CPSSKPHGVSQETQYF.

CDR3 region: CASSEGQGAEAFF. In nucleotides, the CDR3 is TGTGCCAGCAGTGAGGGACAGGGGGCTGAAGCTTTCTTT. The J gene is TRBJ1-1, the V gene TRBV6-4, with 11 nucleotides matching TRBD1. Germline CDR1 reads MRHNA; CDR2 reads SNTAGT. CDR3 length: 13 residues. With V trimmed by 3 bases and J by 6 bases, 0 bases remained unmatched.

This clonotype came up many times. This chain connects TRBV7-9 to TRBJ1-6; 7 bases align to TRBD1. Unmatched junction bases numbered 4, after V lost 4 bases and J lost 13 bases. Per the germline V gene, CDR1 is SEHNR and CDR2 is FQNEAQ (reference sequence). This CDR3 has 12 residues. CDR3 protein: CASSSSDRPLHF. CDR3 coding DNA: TGTGCCAGCAGCTCATCGGACAGGCCCCTCCACTTT.

This clonotype has just a few counts. The chain is built from TRBV6-1 and TRBJ2-7, with 7 nucleotides matching TRBD1. The CDR3 has 14 residues. From germline, CDR1 is MNHNS and CDR2 SASEGT. With V trimmed by 4 bases and J by 2 bases, 5 bases remained unmatched. As DNA, the CDR3 is TGTGCCAGCAGTGTGGGACAGACAACCTACGAGCAGTACTTC. Its translation: CASSVGQTTYEQYF.

This clonotype was observed a few times. CDR3 residues: CASSQDRSSYGYTF. The CDR3 DNA is TGTGCCAGCAGCCAAGACAGGTCTAGCTATGGCTACACCTTC. The chain uses TRBV4-2 and TRBJ1-2, with unresolved D. This CDR3 contains 14 residues. Germline V gene data show CDR1 as LGHNA and CDR2 as YNFKEQ. V was clipped by 0 bases and J by 4 bases, with 9 bases between them.